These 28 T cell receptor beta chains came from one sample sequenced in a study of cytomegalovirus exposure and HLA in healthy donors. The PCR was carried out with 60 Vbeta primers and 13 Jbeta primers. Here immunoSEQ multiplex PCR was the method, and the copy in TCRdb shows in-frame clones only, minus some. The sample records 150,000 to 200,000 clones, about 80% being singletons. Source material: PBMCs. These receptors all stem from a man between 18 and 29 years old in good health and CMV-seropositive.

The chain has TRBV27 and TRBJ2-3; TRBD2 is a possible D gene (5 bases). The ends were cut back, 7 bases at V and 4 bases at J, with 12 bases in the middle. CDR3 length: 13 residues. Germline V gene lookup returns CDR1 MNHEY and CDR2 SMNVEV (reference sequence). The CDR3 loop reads CASIGGIADTQYF. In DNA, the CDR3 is TGTGCCAGCATTGGAGGTATAGCAGATACGCAGTATTTT.

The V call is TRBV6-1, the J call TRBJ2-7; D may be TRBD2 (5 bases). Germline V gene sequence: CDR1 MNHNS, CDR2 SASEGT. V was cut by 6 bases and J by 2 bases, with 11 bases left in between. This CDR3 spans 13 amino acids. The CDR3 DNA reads TGTGCCAGCAGGGCGGACTTCCCCTACGAGCAGTACTTC. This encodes CASRADFPYEQYF.

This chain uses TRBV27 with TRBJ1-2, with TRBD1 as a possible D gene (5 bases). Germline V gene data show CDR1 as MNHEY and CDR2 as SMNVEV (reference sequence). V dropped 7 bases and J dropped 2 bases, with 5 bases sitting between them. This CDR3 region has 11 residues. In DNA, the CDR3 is TGTGCCAGCAAGGGGAACTATGGCTACACCTTC. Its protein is CASKGNYGYTF.

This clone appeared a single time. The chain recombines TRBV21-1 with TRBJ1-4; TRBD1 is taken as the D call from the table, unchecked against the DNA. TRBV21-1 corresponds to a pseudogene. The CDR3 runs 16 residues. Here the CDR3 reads CASTLRGIATNEKLFF. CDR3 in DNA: TGTGCCAGCACCCTCAGGGGAATAGCAACTAATGAAAAACTGTTTTTT.

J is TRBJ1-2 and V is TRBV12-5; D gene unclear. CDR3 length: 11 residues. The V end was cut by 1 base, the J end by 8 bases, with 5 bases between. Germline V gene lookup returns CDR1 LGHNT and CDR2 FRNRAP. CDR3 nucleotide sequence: TGTGCTAGTGGTTTGGACTTAGGCTACACCTTC. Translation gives CASGLDLGYTF.

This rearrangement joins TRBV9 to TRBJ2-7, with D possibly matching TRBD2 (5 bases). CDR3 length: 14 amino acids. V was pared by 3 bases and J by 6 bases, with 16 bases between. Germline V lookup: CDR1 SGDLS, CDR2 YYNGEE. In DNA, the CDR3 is TGTGCCAGCAGCGCAGCCGTCGGGGTTTCCGAGCAGTACTTC. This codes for CASSAAVGVSEQYF.

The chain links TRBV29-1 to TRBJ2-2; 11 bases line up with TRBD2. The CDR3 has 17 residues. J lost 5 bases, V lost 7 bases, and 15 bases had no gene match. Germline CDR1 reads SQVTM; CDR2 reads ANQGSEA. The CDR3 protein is CSASGVIAGGGTGELFF. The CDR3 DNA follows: TGCAGCGCCTCTGGGGTGATAGCGGGAGGGGGGACCGGGGAGCTGTTTTTT.

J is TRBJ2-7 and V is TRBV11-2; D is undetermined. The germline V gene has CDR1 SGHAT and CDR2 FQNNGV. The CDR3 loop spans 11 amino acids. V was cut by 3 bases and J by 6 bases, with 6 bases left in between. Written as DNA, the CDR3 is TGTGCCAGCAGCTTGGCCACCGAGCAGTACTTC. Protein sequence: CASSLATEQYF.

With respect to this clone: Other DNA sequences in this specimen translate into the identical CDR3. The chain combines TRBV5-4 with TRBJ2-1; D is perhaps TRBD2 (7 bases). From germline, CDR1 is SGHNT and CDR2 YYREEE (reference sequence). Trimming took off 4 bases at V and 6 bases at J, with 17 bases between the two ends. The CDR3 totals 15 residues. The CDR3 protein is CASSRLVGGRNEQFF. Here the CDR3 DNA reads TGTGCCAGCAGCCGGCTAGTGGGGGGGCGCAATGAGCAGTTCTTC.

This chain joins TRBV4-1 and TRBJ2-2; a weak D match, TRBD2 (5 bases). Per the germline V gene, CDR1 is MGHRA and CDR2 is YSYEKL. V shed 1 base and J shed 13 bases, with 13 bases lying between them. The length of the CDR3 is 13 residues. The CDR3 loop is CASSQGSGSGLFF. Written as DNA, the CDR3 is TGCGCCAGCAGCCAAGGTAGTGGGAGTGGGCTGTTTTTT.

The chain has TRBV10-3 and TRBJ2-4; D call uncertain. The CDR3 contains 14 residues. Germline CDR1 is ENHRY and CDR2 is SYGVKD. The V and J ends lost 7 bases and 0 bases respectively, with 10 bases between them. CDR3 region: CAIIPGEAKNIQYF. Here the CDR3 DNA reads TGTGCCATCATCCCCGGTGAAGCCAAAAACATTCAGTACTTC.

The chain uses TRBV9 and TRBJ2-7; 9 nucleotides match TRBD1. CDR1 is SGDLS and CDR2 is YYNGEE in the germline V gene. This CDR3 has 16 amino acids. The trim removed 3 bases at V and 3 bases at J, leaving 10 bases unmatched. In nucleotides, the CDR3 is TGTGCCAGCAGCGCTGGCGGGACAGGGCGCCTCTACGAGCAGTACTTC. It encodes CASSAGGTGRLYEQYF.

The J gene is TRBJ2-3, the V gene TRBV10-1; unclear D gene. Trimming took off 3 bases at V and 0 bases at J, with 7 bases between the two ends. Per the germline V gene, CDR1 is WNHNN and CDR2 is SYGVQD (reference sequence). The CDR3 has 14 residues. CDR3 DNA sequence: TGCGCCAGCAGTGACCAGACTAGCACAGATACGCAGTATTTT. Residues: CASSDQTSTDTQYF.

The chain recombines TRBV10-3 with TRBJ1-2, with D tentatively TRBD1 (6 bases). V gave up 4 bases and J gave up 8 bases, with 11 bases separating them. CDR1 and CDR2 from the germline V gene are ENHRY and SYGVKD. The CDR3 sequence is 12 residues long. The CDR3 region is CAISGTGNGYTF. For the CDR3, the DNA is TGTGCCATCAGTGGAACAGGGAACGGCTACACCTTC.

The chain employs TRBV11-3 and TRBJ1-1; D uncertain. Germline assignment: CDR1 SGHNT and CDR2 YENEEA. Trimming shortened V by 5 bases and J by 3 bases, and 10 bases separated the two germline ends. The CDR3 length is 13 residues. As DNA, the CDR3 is TGTGCCAGCAGCCTAAATCGGGACACTGAAGCTTTCTTT. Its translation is CASSLNRDTEAFF.

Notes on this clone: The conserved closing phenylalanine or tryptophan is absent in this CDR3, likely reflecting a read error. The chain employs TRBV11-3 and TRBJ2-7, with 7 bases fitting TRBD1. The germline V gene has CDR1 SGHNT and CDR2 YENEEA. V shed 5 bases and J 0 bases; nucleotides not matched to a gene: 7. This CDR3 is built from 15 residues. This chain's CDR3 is CASSPRGRYSYEQYL. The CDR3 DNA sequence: TGTGCCAGCAGCCCAAGGGGGCGGTACTCCTACGAGCAGTACCTC.

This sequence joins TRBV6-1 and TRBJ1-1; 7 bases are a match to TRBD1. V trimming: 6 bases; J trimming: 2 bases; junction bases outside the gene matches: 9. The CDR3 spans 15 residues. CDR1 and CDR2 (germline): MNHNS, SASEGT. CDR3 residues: CASRAQTGFNTEAFF. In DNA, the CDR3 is TGTGCCAGCAGGGCTCAGACAGGGTTTAACACTGAAGCTTTCTTT.

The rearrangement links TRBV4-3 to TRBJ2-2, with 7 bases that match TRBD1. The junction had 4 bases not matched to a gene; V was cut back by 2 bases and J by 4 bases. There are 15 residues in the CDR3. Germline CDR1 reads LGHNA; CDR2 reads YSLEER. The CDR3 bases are TGCGCCAGCAGCCAATACAGGGGAATCACCGGGGAGCTGTTTTTT. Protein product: CASSQYRGITGELFF.

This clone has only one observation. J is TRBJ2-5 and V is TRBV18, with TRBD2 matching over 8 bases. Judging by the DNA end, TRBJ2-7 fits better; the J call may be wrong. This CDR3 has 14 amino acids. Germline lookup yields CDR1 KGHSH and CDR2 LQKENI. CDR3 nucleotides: TGTGCCAGCTCACCTGGGACTAGTGGATACGAGCAGTACTTC. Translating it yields CASSPGTSGYEQYF.

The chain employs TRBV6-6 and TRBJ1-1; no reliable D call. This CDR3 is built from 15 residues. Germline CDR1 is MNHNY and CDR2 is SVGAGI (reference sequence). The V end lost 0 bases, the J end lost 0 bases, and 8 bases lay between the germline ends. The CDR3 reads CASSYSRDMNTEAFF. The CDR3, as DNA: TGTGCCAGCAGTTACTCGCGGGATATGAACACTGAAGCTTTCTTT.

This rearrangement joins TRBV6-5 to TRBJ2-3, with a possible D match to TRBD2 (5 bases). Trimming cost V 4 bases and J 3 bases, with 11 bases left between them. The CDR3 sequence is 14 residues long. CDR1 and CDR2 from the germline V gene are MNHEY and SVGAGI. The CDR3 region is CASSSGSATDTQYF. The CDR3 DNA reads TGTGCCAGCAGTTCGGGGTCAGCAACAGATACGCAGTATTTT.

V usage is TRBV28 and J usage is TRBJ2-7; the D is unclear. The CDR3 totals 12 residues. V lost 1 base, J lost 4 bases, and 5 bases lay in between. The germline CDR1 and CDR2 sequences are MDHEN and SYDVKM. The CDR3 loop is CASSLSRYEQYF. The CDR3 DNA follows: TGTGCCAGCAGTTTATCTAGATACGAGCAGTACTTC.

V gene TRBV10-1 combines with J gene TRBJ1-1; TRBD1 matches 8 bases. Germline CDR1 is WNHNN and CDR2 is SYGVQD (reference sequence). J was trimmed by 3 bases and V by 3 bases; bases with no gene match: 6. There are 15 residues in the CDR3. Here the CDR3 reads CASSEADRGYTEAFF. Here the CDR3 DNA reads TGCGCCAGCAGTGAAGCTGACAGGGGATACACTGAAGCTTTCTTT.

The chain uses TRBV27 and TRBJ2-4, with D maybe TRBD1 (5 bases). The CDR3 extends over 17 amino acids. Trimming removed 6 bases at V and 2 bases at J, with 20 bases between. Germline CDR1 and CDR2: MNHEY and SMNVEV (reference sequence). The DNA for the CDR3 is TGTGCCAGCAGCCGTTTTCAGCCCCAGGGTACCAAAAACATTCAGTACTTC. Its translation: CASSRFQPQGTKNIQYF.

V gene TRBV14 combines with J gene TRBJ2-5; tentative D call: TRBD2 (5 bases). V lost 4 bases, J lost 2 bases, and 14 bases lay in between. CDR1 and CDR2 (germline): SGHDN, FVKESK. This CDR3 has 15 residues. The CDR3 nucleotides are TGTGCCAGCAGCCCATCCCCGCTAGCACAAGAGACCCAGTACTTC. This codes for CASSPSPLAQETQYF.

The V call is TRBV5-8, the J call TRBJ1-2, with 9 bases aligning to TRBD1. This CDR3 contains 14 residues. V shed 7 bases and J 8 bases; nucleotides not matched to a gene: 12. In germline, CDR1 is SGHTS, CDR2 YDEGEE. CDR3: CASELLQGARGYTF. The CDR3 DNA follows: TGTGCCAGCGAGCTCTTACAGGGGGCGCGGGGCTACACCTTC.

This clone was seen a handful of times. CDR3 in amino acids: CASSQEVIAYNEQFF. In nucleotides, the CDR3 is TGTGCCAGCAGCCAAGAGGTAATAGCCTACAATGAGCAGTTCTTC. The chain is built from TRBV4-2 and TRBJ2-1; D remains ambiguous. This CDR3 is 15 amino acids long. The germline V gene encodes CDR1 LGHNA and CDR2 YNFKEQ. Trimming took off 0 bases at V and 2 bases at J, with 8 bases between the two ends.

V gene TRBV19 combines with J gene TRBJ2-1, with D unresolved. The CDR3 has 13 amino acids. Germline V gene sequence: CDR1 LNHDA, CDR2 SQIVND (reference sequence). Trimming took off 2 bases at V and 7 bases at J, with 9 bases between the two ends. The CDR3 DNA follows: TGTGCCAGTAGTATACTCACTATTAATGAGCAGTTCTTC. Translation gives CASSILTINEQFF.